A single sample is the source of the 10 T cell receptor beta chains below, sequenced in a study of T cell changes during pregnancy in multiple sclerosis. TCRdb's table, derived via immunoSEQ multiplex PCR, lists solely in-frame clones and lacks some. The sample lists 65,000 to 90,000 clones; roughly nine tenths were seen once. The sample was PBMCs, taken in the first trimester of pregnancy. The source of these receptors is a female donor in good health, serving as a control in a pregnancy study. Some clones in this sample may be carry-over from other donors' samples.

The chain recombines TRBV28 with TRBJ1-4; 7 positions match TRBD1. The CDR3 contains 14 residues. Trimming cost V 6 bases and J 7 bases; bases outside gene matches: 8. Germline CDR1 reads MDHEN; CDR2 reads SYDVKM. The DNA of the CDR3 is TGTGCCAGCAGCAAAGGGGGCTCGGGTGAAAAACTGTTTTTT. This codes for CASSKGGSGEKLFF.

The sample holds one count of this clone. The V gene is TRBV4-1, the J gene TRBJ1-2; possibly TRBD1 for D (6 bases). The germline gives CDR1 MGHRA, CDR2 YSYEKL. The CDR3 totals 15 residues. V gave up 1 base and J gave up 8 bases, with 17 bases separating them. The CDR3, as DNA: TGCGCCAGCAGCCAAGTAGGGGGAGAGTTGTACGGCTACACCTTC. This codes for CASSQVGGELYGYTF.

This rearrangement joins TRBV28 to TRBJ2-6; 8 bases match TRBD1. The germline V gene encodes CDR1 MDHEN and CDR2 SYDVKM. V dropped 7 bases and J dropped 1; count of bases not matched to a gene: 12. The CDR3 is made up of 18 amino acids. As DNA, the CDR3 is TGTGCCAGCACCAGAACGAGGACAGGGTGGTCTGGGGCCAACGTCCTGACTTTC. Protein sequence: CASTRTRTGWSGANVLTF.

The V gene is TRBV7-8, the J gene TRBJ1-1; 8 bases map to TRBD1. Germline lookup yields CDR1 SGHVS and CDR2 FQNEAQ. V gave up 10 bases and J gave up 7 bases; unmatched junction bases: 8. The CDR3 has 12 residues. CDR3 sequence reads: CAISKTGVEAFF. The CDR3 DNA follows: TGTGCCATCTCAAAGACAGGGGTTGAAGCTTTCTTT.

V is TRBV4-1 and J is TRBJ2-1; 7 positions agree with TRBD2. J gave up 7 bases and V 3 bases, and 9 bases lay outside the gene matches. CDR3 size: 15 residues. Per the germline V gene, CDR1 is MGHRA and CDR2 is YSYEKL. CDR3 sequence (DNA): TGCGCCAGCAGCCACTTAGCGGGTATACTTAATGAGCAGTTCTTC. As protein: CASSHLAGILNEQFF.

V usage is TRBV6-6 and J usage is TRBJ1-1, with a possible D match to TRBD1 (5 bases). The CDR3 spans 14 residues. V lost 4 bases and J lost 0, with 9 bases in between. The germline V gene has CDR1 MNHNY and CDR2 SVGAGI (reference sequence). The CDR3 nucleotides read TGTGCCAGCAGTTCAGGGATCATGAACACTGAAGCTTTCTTT. As protein: CASSSGIMNTEAFF.

This clone was seen only once. The chain joins TRBV27 to TRBJ2-3; possibly TRBD1 for D (5 bases). Looked up from germline, CDR1 is MNHEY and CDR2 is SMNVEV (reference sequence). V gave up 5 bases and J gave up 0 bases, with 9 bases separating them. This CDR3 spans 14 amino acids. The DNA for the CDR3 is TGTGCCAGCAGTGAGACAGCTAGCACAGATACGCAGTATTTT. It specifies CASSETASTDTQYF.

The chain is built from TRBV19 and TRBJ2-3; TRBD2 agrees at 10 bases. The CDR3 is made up of 16 amino acids. The V and J ends lost 3 bases and 6 bases, in that order; junction bases with no gene match: 9. Germline V gene sequence: CDR1 LNHDA, CDR2 SQIVND (reference sequence). The CDR3, as DNA: TGTGCCAGTAGTATTATCAGCGGGGGGGCAAGGGATACGCAGTATTTT. Translating it yields CASSIISGGARDTQYF.

Worth noting for this clone: Germline and junction disagree at one end, which may indicate a read error. Different DNA sequences within this sample yield the same CDR3. This rearrangement joins TRBV5-1 to TRBJ1-6; D perhaps matches TRBD1 (5 bases). Looked up from germline, CDR1 is SGHRS and CDR2 is YFSETQ. The CDR3 is 14 residues long. The CDR3 is CASRQDSINSPLHF. The CDR3 coding sequence is TGCGCCAGCAGGCAAGACAGCATTAATTCGCCCCTCCACTTT. Together with reference TRBV5-1 and TRBJ1-6, the CDR3 gives the full variable domain: KAGVTQTPRYLIKTRGQQVTLSCSPISGHRSVSWYQQTPGQGLQFLFEYFSETQRNKGNFPGRFSGRQFSNSRSEMNVSTLELGDSALYLCASRQDSINSPLHFGNGTRLTVT.

This chain uses TRBV7-2 with TRBJ2-2; 7 bases map to TRBD1. The CDR3 has 17 residues. The J segment lost 5 bases and the V segment lost 8 bases, leaving 17 bases of the junction unmatched. CDR1 is SGHTA, CDR2 FQGNSA, per germline. CDR3 loop: CASGGDRVVLGTGELFF. The CDR3 bases are TGTGCCAGCGGAGGAGACAGGGTGGTCCTAGGGACCGGGGAGCTGTTTTTT.